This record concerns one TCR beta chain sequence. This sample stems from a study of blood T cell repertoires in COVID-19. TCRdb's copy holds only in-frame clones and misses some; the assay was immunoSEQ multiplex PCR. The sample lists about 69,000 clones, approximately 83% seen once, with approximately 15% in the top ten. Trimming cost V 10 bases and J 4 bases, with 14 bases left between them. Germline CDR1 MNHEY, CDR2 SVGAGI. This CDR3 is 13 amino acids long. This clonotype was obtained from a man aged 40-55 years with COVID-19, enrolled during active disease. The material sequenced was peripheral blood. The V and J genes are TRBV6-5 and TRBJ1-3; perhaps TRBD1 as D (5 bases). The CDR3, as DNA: TGTGCCATACAGGAGGGCATGGGAAACACCATATATTTT. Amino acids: CAIQEGMGNTIYF.